This T cell receptor beta chain was retrieved from a study of T cell responses to AZD1222 COVID-19 vaccine. Using immunoSEQ multiplex PCR, the repertoire was profiled, and TCRdb retains in-frame clones only, with some absent. Among 150,000 or so clones, roughly nine tenths were seen once, and the ten largest hold around 1.3%. General study points: Just a handful of AZD1222 recipients tested seropositive at baseline. White British donors predominated, females outnumbered males, and clonal diversity was possibly underestimated.

V dropped 4 bases and J dropped 1 base, with 10 bases sitting between them. CDR3 size: 14 residues. CDR1 is SGHAT and CDR2 is FQNNGV in the germline V gene. Comments on this clone: Its target is not known.

V is TRBV11-2 and J is TRBJ1-1, with D possibly matching TRBD1 (6 bases). This receptor was taken from an adult who received the AZD1222 COVID-19 vaccine. Sequencing used peripheral blood, obtained 28 days after the second AZD1222 dose. The CDR3 protein is CASSSRQENTEAFF. DNA of the CDR3: TGTGCCAGCAGCTCCCGACAGGAGAACACTGAAGCTTTCTTT.